This T cell receptor beta chain emerged from a study of blood T cell repertoires in COVID-19. For the study at large: The United States, Italy and Spain were the sources of the acute and convalescent COVID-19 samples.

Patients of the Seattle cohort, enrolled during active infection, were followed longitudinally. The CDR3 totals 15 residues. Per germline, CDR1 SGHRS and CDR2 YFSETQ. V gave up 0 bases and J gave up 0 bases, with 9 bases separating them. How the authors handled the data: From reference gene primer amplification, estimates of nucleated cell counts were derived. Generated by immunoSEQ multiplex PCR, the TCRdb table keeps only in-frame clones and is missing some. V and J calls and clone size are as listed in that table; D and trimming were resolved from the DNA. Of over 150,000 clones detected, 85% to 95% appear once; the ten largest clones hold 0.7% to 0.8%.

This receptor was obtained from a man aged 25 to 40 with COVID-19, enrolled during active disease. The sequencing sample was made of peripheral blood. The V and J genes are TRBV5-1 and TRBJ1-1; D gene uncertain. CDR3: CASSLGLELNTEAFF. The CDR3 nucleotides read TGCGCCAGCAGCTTGGGCCTGGAGCTGAACACTGAAGCTTTCTTT. Using reference TRBV5-1 and TRBJ1-1 for the parts outside the CDR3, the full variable domain is KAGVTQTPRYLIKTRGQQVTLSCSPISGHRSVSWYQQTPGQGLQFLFEYFSETQRNKGNFPGRFSGRQFSNSRSEMNVSTLELGDSALYLCASSLGLELNTEAFFGQGTRLTVV.